Each of the 24 T cell receptor beta chains below was sequenced from the same sample in a study of T cells in Graves' hyperthyroidism and ophthalmopathy. Amplification targeted TCR beta CDR3 regions from RNA transcripts. The HTBI primer set served for first-round RT-PCR of the TCR CDR3. MiXCR, applied by TCRdb to the multiplex PCR reads, yields one record per CDR3 protein. Of a few hundred thousand distinct CDR3 sequences listed, approximately 15% are singletons. Material: blood. These receptors were collected from a woman between 40 and 50 years old with Graves' hyperthyroidism that later progressed to Graves' ophthalmopathy.

This clonotype was observed many times. The chain employs TRBV28 and TRBJ1-5, with D perhaps TRBD1 (6 bases). Germline V gene sequence: CDR1 MDHEN, CDR2 SYDVKM. V was shortened by 6 bases and J by 4 bases, with 13 bases between the two germline ends. CDR3 size: 14 residues. This CDR3 reads CASRTGTVNQPQHF. For the CDR3, the DNA is TGTGCCAGCAGGACAGGAACAGTAAATCAGCCCCAGCATTTT.

This clonotype was recorded many times. The rearrangement joins TRBV20-1 to TRBJ2-2; 8 bases line up with TRBD2. Germline CDR1 is DFQATT and CDR2 is SNEGSKA (reference sequence). This CDR3 has 13 residues. The J segment lost 4 bases and the V segment lost 3 bases, leaving 1 base of the junction unmatched. The CDR3 here is CSASGRGTGELFF. Written as DNA, the CDR3 is TGCAGTGCTAGCGGGAGGGGCACCGGGGAGCTGTTTTTT.

This clonotype has just a few counts. V and J are TRBV7-6 and TRBJ2-4; no reliable D call. The V gene lost 1 base and the J gene lost 8 bases, with 12 bases spanning the gap. CDR1 is SGHVS, CDR2 FNYEAQ, per germline. The CDR3 extends over 14 amino acids. For the CDR3, the DNA is TGTGCCAGCAGCTTAGTTTCAGGATCGGACATTCAGTACTTC. Protein sequence: CASSLVSGSDIQYF.

There are many counts of this clonotype. J is TRBJ2-7 and V is TRBV30, with 9 bases matching TRBD2. V gave up 3 bases and J gave up 5 bases; unmatched junction bases: 8. The germline gives CDR1 GTSNPN, CDR2 SVGIG (reference sequence). This CDR3 region has 14 residues. In DNA, the CDR3 is TGTGCCTGGAGCCTAATGCGGGAGGGCCACGAGCAGTACTTC. Its translation is CAWSLMREGHEQYF.

This clonotype was counted at least ten times. The rearrangement links TRBV9 to TRBJ2-1, with 12 bases aligning to TRBD2. This CDR3 is 15 amino acids long. CDR1 and CDR2 from the germline V gene are SGDLS and YYNGEE. Trimming removed 4 bases from V and 4 bases from J; junction bases left unmatched: 3. This CDR3 reads CASSPSGGEYNEQFF. The CDR3 region has the DNA TGTGCCAGCAGCCCTAGCGGGGGGGAATACAATGAGCAGTTCTTC. Supplemented by reference TRBV9 and TRBJ2-1, the full variable domain reads DSGVTQTPKHLITATGQRVTLRCSPRSGDLSVYWYQQSLDQGLQFLIQYYNGEERAKGNILERFSAQQFPDLHSELNLSSLELGDSALYFCASSPSGGEYNEQFFGPGTRLTVL.

This clonotype was seen just once. This sequence joins TRBV12-3 or TRBV12-4 and TRBJ1-1; D remains ambiguous. V lost 5 bases to trimming and J lost 11 bases, with 18 bases between them. This CDR3 has 13 amino acids. The CDR3 here is CASSRRRGFGAFF. The CDR3 bases are TGTGCCAGCAGTAGGCGCCGGGGTTTCGGTGCTTTCTTT.

This clonotype has at least ten counts. The chain couples TRBV12-3 or TRBV12-4 to TRBJ2-1; 8 nucleotides line up with TRBD1. After removal of 5 bases from V and 8 bases from J, the junction contained 8 bases not matched to a gene. The CDR3 consists of 14 residues. Here the CDR3 DNA reads TGTGCCAGCAGTAAACAGACAGGGGTGGATGAGCAGTTCTTC. It translates to CASSKQTGVDEQFF.

Remarks on this clonotype: This may arise from a read error, as a much more abundant clone is one base away. Since no conserved phenylalanine or tryptophan closes the CDR3, a read error is the likely cause. The chain combines TRBV30 with TRBJ1-4, with D maybe TRBD1 (5 bases). This CDR3 region has 13 residues. CDR1 and CDR2 from the germline V gene are GTSNPN and SVGIG (reference sequence). Trimming shortened V by 6 bases and J by 5 bases, and 13 bases separated the two germline ends. The CDR3 is CACSRGPNEKLFS. The CDR3 DNA reads TGTGCCTGTTCCCGGGGACCGAATGAAAAACTGTTTTCT.

The chain employs TRBV29-1 and TRBJ2-1, with D tentatively TRBD1 or TRBD2 (6 bases each). Per the germline V gene, CDR1 is SQVTM and CDR2 is ANQGSEA. The V end was cut by 4 bases, the J end by 6 bases, with 10 bases between. There are 12 residues in the CDR3. The CDR3 here is CSVGGGGNEQFF. The CDR3, as DNA: TGCAGCGTTGGAGGAGGGGGCAATGAGCAGTTCTTC.

Only one count was recorded for this clonotype. Germline is not matched at one junction end, which may reflect a read error. V usage is TRBV9 and J usage is TRBJ1-1, with D uncertain. CDR3 size: 17 residues. Germline V gene lookup returns CDR1 SGDLS and CDR2 YYNGEE. The CDR3 region is CGSSPLFISAMNTETFF. The CDR3 DNA is TGTGGCAGCAGCCCCCTATTTATTTCTGCAATGAACACTGAAACTTTCTTT. The variable domain in full, with the rest retrieved from reference TRBV9 and TRBJ1-1, is DSGVTQTPKHLITATGQRVTLRCSPRSGDLSVYWYQQSLDQGLQFLIQYYNGEERAKGNILERFSAQQFPDLHSELNLSSLELGDSALYFCGSSPLFISAMNTETFFGQGTRLTVV.

V and J are TRBV4-2 and TRBJ2-3; 8 bases are a match to TRBD2. This CDR3 has 15 amino acids. The ends lost 0 bases at V and 6 bases at J; junction bases unmatched: 5. Looked up from germline, CDR1 is LGHNA and CDR2 is YNFKEQ. In nucleotides, the CDR3 is TGTGCCAGCAGCCAAGAGAGCGGGAGCGGGGATACGCAGTATTTT. This translates into CASSQESGSGDTQYF.

This clonotype was recorded many times. V usage is TRBV3-1 and J usage is TRBJ2-1; the match to TRBD1 covers 7 bases. The trim removed 4 bases at V and 10 bases at J, leaving 7 bases unmatched. The CDR3 is 13 amino acids. Germline assignment: CDR1 LGHDT and CDR2 YNNKEL (reference sequence). Here the CDR3 reads CASSLLDRLEQFF. In DNA, the CDR3 is TGTGCCAGCAGCCTCTTGGACAGGCTCGAGCAGTTCTTC.

Ten or more counts support this clonotype. This chain uses TRBV19 with TRBJ1-1, with D unresolved. The germline gives CDR1 LNHDA, CDR2 SQIVND (reference sequence). CDR3 length: 13 amino acids. Trimming shortened V by 1 base and J by 4 bases, and 7 bases separated the two germline ends. CDR3 nucleotides: TGTGCCAGTAGTATAGGTCTGACCACTGAAGCTTTCTTT. Its translation is CASSIGLTTEAFF.

This clonotype was seen at least ten times. The chain recombines TRBV7-8 with TRBJ2-6, with TRBD1 matching over 7 bases. The germline V gene has CDR1 SGHVS and CDR2 FQNEAQ. V lost 4 bases to trimming and J lost 2 bases; unmatched junction nucleotides: 2. The CDR3 is made up of 15 amino acids. For the CDR3, the DNA is TGTGCCAGCAGCTCACAGGGGACTGGGGCCAACGTCCTGACTTTC. This translates into CASSSQGTGANVLTF.

The chain employs TRBV27 and TRBJ1-2; D unclear. The V gene lost 6 bases and the J gene lost 4 bases, with 9 bases spanning the gap. This CDR3 contains 12 residues. Germline lookup yields CDR1 MNHEY and CDR2 SMNVEV (reference sequence). As DNA, the CDR3 is TGTGCCAGCAGAGATTCCCTCTATGGCTACACCTTC. It codes for CASRDSLYGYTF.

This clonotype was recorded many times. This sequence joins TRBV20-1 and TRBJ2-7, with TRBD1 matching over 10 bases. CDR1 is DFQATT, CDR2 SNEGSKA, per germline (reference sequence). The CDR3 has 12 residues. V lost 0 bases, J lost 9 bases, and 2 bases stayed unmatched. CDR3 sequence: CSARDRTGGQYF. The CDR3 DNA is TGCAGTGCTAGAGACCGGACAGGGGGGCAGTACTTC.

V usage is TRBV7-2 and J usage is TRBJ1-6, with D uncertain. The CDR3 sequence is 15 residues long. The V and J ends lost 6 bases and 5 bases respectively, with 14 bases between them. Germline V CDR1 and CDR2: SGHTA, FQGNSA. CDR3 DNA: TGTGCCAGCAGTCCTGCAGTCGGAAATAATTCACCCCTCCACTTT. Protein sequence: CASSPAVGNNSPLHF. Full variable domain (missing parts from reference TRBV7-2 and TRBJ1-6): GAGVSQSPSNKVTEKGKDVELRCDPISGHTALYWYRQSLGQGLEFLIYFQGNSAPDKSGLPSDRFSAERTGGSVSTLTIQRTQQEDSAVYLCASSPAVGNNSPLHFGNGTRLTVT.

This chain links TRBV4-1 with TRBJ2-2; TRBD1 is a possible D gene (5 bases). The germline V gene encodes CDR1 MGHRA and CDR2 YSYEKL. This CDR3 is built from 15 residues. Trimming left V 4 bases short and J 3 bases short, with 12 bases between. The CDR3 DNA sequence: TGCGCCAGCAGCCTGACAGATCTTTACACCGGGGAGCTGTTTTTT. It specifies CASSLTDLYTGELFF.

This clonotype was detected ten times or more. The gene calls are TRBV7-3 and TRBJ2-3; the D gene is possibly TRBD2 (6 bases). V lost 0 bases and J lost 5, with 12 bases in between. The CDR3 runs to 15 residues. From germline, CDR1 is SGHTA and CDR2 FQGTGA. The CDR3 loop is CASSLTGGIRDTQYF. In DNA form, the CDR3 reads TGTGCCAGCAGCTTAACGGGCGGGATAAGAGATACGCAGTATTTT.

This clonotype was picked up a small number of times. The genes are TRBV27 and TRBJ2-3; a weak D match, TRBD1 (5 bases). This CDR3 spans 14 amino acids. V shed 0 bases and J shed 2 bases, with 6 bases lying between them. The germline CDR1 and CDR2 sequences are MNHEY and SMNVEV (reference sequence). CDR3 DNA sequence: TGTGCCAGCAGTTTATCAGGGGCCACAGATACGCAGTATTTT. It yields the protein CASSLSGATDTQYF.

The V call is TRBV6-5, the J call TRBJ2-3; TRBD2 is a possible D gene (6 bases). The germline V and J ends were trimmed by 2 bases and 2 bases, with 20 bases remaining between them. The CDR3 runs 18 residues. CDR1 and CDR2 (germline): MNHEY, SVGAGI. The CDR3 protein is CASSYSVASAHITDTQYF. The CDR3 nucleotides are TGTGCCAGCAGTTACAGCGTTGCTAGCGCCCATATCACAGATACGCAGTATTTT.

In its sample, this clonotype was seen a few times. This sequence joins TRBV30 and TRBJ2-2; D unresolved. CDR1 and CDR2 (germline): GTSNPN, SVGIG (reference sequence). Trimming stripped 0 bases from V and 5 bases from J, with 7 bases between. The CDR3 runs 13 residues. The CDR3 sequence: CAWSVRLTGELFF. CDR3 bases: TGTGCCTGGAGTGTACGGTTGACCGGGGAGCTGTTTTTT.

In this sample, this clonotype turned up many times. This chain joins TRBV29-1 and TRBJ2-7; D is unclear. The CDR3 is 13 amino acids. Germline loops: CDR1 SQVTM, CDR2 ANQGSEA. V lost 4 bases and J 4 bases, leaving 14 bases between the germline ends. The CDR3 DNA sequence: TGCAGCGTTGGGCCAGGATCTCCTTACGAGCAGTACTTC. Translating it yields CSVGPGSPYEQYF.

The chain has TRBV9 and TRBJ2-4; TRBD1 matches at 11 bases. The length of the CDR3 is 19 residues. Germline V gene data show CDR1 as SGDLS and CDR2 as YYNGEE. Trimming cost V 4 bases and J 1 base; bases outside gene matches: 13. This chain's CDR3 is CASSPGQGAYFSAKNIQYF. For the CDR3, the DNA is TGTGCCAGCAGCCCCGGACAGGGGGCATATTTTTCGGCCAAAAACATTCAGTACTTC.